This T cell receptor (beta chain) was sequenced for a study of T-cell reconstitution after alpha-beta-depleted transplantation in children. The V segment lost 6 bases and the J segment 7 bases; nucleotides outside the gene matches: 6. This CDR3 contains 14 residues. The germline V gene has CDR1 SGHTA and CDR2 FQGNSA. Unique molecular identifiers tagged the TCRbeta library. TCRdb re-derived calls from the PCR reads in MiXCR, one entry per CDR3 protein. The sample yields around 410,000 distinct CDR3 sequences, roughly a tenth seen once. Sequencing was performed on PBMCs from the stem cell graft donor, taken from the stem cell graft. V is TRBV7-2 and J is TRBJ2-1; 10 bases match TRBD1. The clonotype comes from a human donor who donated a stem cell graft to a child with acute myeloid leukemia. The chain's CDR3 is CASRRQGADNEQFF. CDR3 bases: TGTGCCAGCAGACGACAGGGGGCCGATAATGAGCAGTTCTTC. Together with reference TRBV7-2 and TRBJ2-1, the CDR3 gives the full variable domain: GAGVSQSPSNKVTEKGKDVELRCDPISGHTALYWYRQSLGQGLEFLIYFQGNSAPDKSGLPSDRFSAERTGGSVSTLTIQRTQQEDSAVYLCASRRQGADNEQFFGPGTRLTVL.